This T cell receptor beta chain is drawn from a study of T cells in Graves' hyperthyroidism and ophthalmopathy. At the level of the study: Upon initial diagnosis and before any treatment, peripheral blood was collected. General study findings and limits: Most expanded thyroid clonotypes above 0.001 recurred in blood.

This clonotype has ten or more counts. No antigen is known for it. Trimming shortened V by 4 bases and J by 5 bases, and 17 bases separated the two germline ends. The CDR3 contains 14 residues. Germline V gene data show CDR1 as SQVTM and CDR2 as ANQGSEA. Exclusion of a patient resulted from uncontrolled infection, other autoimmune disease, pregnancy or lactation. The authors obtained PBMCs from more than 9.5 ml of fresh peripheral blood. Amplification targeted TCR beta CDR3 regions from RNA transcripts. Initially, a first-round RT-PCR of the TCR CDR3 employed the HTBI primer set. In TCRdb, the multiplex PCR reads were re-called with MiXCR into one record per CDR3 protein. In the table there are 300,000 to 350,000 distinct CDR3 sequences, around 18% of which are singletons.

Sequencing used blood. The V and J genes are TRBV29-1 and TRBJ2-5; a weak D match, TRBD1 (5 bases). The receptor comes from a woman aged 40 to 49 with Graves' ophthalmopathy. CDR3 nucleotide sequence: TGCAGCGTTGCGAAGTCAGGGATATGGGAGACCCAGTACTTC. Translating gives CSVAKSGIWETQYF.